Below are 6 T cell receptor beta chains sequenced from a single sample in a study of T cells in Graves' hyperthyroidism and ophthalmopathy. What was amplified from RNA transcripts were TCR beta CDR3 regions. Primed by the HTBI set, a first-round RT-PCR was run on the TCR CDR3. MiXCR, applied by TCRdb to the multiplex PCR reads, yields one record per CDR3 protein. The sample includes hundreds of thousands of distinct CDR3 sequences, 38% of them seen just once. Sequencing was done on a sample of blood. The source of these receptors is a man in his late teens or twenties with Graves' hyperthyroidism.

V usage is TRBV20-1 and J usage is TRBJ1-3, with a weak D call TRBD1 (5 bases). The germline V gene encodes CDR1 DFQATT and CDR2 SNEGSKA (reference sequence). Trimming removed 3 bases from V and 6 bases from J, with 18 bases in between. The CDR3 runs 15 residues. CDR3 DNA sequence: TGCAGTGCTAGGGGGACGAGACTTCAGGAAAACACCATATATTTT. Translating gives CSARGTRLQENTIYF.

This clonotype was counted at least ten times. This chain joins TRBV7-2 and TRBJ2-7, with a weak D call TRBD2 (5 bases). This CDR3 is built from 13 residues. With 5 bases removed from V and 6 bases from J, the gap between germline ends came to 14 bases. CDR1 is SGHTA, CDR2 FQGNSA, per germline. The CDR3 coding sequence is TGTGCCAGCAGCCCATGGATAGGGAGCGAGCAGTACTTC. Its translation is CASSPWIGSEQYF.

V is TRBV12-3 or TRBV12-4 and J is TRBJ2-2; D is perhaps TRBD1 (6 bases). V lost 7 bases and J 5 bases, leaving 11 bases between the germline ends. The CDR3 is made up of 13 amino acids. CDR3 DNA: TGTGCCAGCACCCCAAGGGGGACCGGGGAGCTGTTTTTT. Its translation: CASTPRGTGELFF.

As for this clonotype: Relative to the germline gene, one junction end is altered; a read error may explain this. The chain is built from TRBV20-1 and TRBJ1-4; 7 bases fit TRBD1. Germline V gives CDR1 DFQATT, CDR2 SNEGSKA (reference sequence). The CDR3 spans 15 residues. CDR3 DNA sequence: TGCAGTGCTAGGGAACAGGGGAGAGGTAATGAAAAACTGTCTTTT. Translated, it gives CSAREQGRGNEKLSF.

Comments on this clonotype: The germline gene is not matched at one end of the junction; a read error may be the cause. CDR3 sequence reads: CASSYRQGGEPFF. CDR3 nucleotides: TGTGCCAGCAGCTACCGACAGGGGGGGGAGCCGTTTTTT. This rearrangement joins TRBV7-9 to TRBJ2-2, with 9 bases identical to TRBD1. Germline V CDR1 and CDR2: SEHNR, FQNEAQ (reference sequence). CDR3 length: 13 residues.

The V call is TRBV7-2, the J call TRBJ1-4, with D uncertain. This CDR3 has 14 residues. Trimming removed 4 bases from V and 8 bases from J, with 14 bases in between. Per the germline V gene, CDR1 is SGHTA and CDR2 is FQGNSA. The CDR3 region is CASSSEVREEKLFF. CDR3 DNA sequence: TGTGCCAGCAGCTCAGAGGTGCGAGAGGAAAAACTGTTTTTT.